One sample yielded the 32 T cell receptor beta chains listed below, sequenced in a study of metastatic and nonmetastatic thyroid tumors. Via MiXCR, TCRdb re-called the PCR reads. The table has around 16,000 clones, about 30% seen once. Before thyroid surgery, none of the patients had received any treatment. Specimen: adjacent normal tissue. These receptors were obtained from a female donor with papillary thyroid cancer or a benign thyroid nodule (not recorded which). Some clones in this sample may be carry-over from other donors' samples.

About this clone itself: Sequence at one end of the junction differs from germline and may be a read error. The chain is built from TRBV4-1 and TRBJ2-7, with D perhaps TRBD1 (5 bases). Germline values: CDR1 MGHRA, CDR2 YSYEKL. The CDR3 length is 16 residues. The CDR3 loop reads CASSQETVTHSYEQHF. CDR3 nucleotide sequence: TGCGCCAGCAGCCAAGAGACAGTGACCCATTCCTACGAGCAGCACTTC.

In DNA, the CDR3 is TGTGCCAGCAGCTTAAACCGTAACTCTGGGGCCAACGTCCTGACTTTC. This encodes CASSLNRNSGANVLTF. The chain links TRBV11-1 to TRBJ2-6, with unresolved D. The CDR3 consists of 16 residues. V was shortened by 2 bases and J by 0 bases, with 8 bases between the two germline ends. The germline V gene has CDR1 SGHAT and CDR2 FQDESV (reference sequence).

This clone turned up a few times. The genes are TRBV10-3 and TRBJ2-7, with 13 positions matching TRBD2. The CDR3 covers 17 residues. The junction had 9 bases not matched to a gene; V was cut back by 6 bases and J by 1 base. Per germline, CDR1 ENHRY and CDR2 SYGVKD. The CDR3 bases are TGTGCCATCAGAATCAGGACTAGCGGGAGTTTATCCTACGAGCAGTACTTC. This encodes CAIRIRTSGSLSYEQYF.

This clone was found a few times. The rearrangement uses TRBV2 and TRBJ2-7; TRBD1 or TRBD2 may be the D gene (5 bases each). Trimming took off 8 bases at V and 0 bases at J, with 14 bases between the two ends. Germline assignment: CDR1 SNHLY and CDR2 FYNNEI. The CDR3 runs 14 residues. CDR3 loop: CASRLGDLSYEQYF. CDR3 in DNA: TGTGCCAGCCGGTTAGGGGACCTCTCCTACGAGCAGTACTTC.

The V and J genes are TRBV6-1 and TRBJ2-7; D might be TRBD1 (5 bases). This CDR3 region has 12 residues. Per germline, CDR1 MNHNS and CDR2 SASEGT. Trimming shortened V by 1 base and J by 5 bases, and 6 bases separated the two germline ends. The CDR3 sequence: CASSEGRDEQYF. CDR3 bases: TGTGCCAGCAGTGAAGGCAGGGACGAGCAGTACTTC.

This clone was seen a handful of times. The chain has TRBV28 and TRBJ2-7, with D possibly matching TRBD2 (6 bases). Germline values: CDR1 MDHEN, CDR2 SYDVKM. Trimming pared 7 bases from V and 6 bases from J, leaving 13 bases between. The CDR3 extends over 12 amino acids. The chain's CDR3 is CASKFGGFEQYF. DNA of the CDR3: TGTGCCAGCAAGTTTGGAGGGTTCGAGCAGTACTTC.

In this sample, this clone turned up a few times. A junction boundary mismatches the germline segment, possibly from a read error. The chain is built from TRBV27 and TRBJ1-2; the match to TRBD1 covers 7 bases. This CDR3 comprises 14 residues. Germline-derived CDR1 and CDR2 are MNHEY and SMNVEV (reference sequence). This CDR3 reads CASSLTGTAYGCTF. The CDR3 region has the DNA TGTGCCAGCAGTCTGACTGGGACAGCTTATGGCTGCACCTTC.

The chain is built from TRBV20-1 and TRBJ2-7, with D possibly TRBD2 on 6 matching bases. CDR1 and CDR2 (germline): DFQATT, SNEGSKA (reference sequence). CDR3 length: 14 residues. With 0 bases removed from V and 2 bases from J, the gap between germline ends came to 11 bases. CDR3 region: CSARDGGWTYEQYF. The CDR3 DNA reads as TGCAGTGCTAGAGACGGGGGTTGGACCTACGAGCAGTACTTC.

This chain's CDR3 is CASSLRPGHSEDTQYF. CDR3 bases: TGTGCCAGCAGCTTAAGACCTGGGCACTCGGAAGATACGCAGTATTTT. This chain joins TRBV11-2 and TRBJ2-3; D uncertain. V was clipped by 2 bases and J by 5 bases, with 17 bases between them. The CDR3 consists of 16 residues. Germline V CDR1 and CDR2: SGHAT, FQNNGV.

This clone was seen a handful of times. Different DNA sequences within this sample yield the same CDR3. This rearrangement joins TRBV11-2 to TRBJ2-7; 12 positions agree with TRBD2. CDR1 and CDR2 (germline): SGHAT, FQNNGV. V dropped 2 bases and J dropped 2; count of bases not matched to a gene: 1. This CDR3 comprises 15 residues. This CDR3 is CASSLLAGGTYEQYF. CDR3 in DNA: TGTGCCAGCAGCTTACTAGCGGGAGGGACCTACGAGCAGTACTTC.

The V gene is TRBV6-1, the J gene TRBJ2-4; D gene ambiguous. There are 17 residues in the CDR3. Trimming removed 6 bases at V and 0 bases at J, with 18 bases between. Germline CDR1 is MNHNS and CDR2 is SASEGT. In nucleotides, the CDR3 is TGTGCCAGCAGCCCCCGCGCGGAATACTTAGCCAAAAACATTCAGTACTTC. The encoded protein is CASSPRAEYLAKNIQYF.

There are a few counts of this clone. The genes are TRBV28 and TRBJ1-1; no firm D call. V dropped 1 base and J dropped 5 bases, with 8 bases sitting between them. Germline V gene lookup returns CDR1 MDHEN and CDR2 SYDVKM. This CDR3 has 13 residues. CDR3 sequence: CASSLYPGTEAFF. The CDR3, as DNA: TGTGCCAGCAGTTTATACCCCGGGACTGAAGCTTTCTTT.

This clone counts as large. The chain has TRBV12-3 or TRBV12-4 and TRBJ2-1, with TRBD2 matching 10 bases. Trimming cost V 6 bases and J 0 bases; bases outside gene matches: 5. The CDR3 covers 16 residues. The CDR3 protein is CASSGLAALSYNEQFF. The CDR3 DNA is TGTGCCAGCAGCGGACTAGCGGCCCTCTCCTACAATGAGCAGTTCTTC.

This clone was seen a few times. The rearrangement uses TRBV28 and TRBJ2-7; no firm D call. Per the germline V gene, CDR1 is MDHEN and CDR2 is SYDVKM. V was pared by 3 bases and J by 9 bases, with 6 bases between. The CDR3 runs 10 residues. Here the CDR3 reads CASSFGRQYF. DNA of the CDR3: TGTGCCAGCAGTTTCGGCCGGCAGTACTTC.

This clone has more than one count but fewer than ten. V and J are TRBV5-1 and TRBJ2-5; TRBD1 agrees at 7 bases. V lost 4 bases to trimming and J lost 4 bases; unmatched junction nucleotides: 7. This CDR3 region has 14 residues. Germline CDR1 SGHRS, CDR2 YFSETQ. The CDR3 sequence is CASSPDRVRETQYF. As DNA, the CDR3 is TGCGCCAGCAGCCCTGACAGGGTTCGAGAGACCCAGTACTTC.

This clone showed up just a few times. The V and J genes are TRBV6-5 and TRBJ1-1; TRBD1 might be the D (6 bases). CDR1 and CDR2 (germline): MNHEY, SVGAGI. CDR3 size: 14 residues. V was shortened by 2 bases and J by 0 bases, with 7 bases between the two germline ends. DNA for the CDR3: TGTGCCAGCAGTTACCGGGACATGAACACTGAAGCTTTCTTT. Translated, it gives CASSYRDMNTEAFF.

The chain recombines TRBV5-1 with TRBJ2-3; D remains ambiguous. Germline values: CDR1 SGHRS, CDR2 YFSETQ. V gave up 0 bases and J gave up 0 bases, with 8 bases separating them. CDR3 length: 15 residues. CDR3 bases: TGCGCCAGCAGCTTGGGAGACCCTAGCACAGATACGCAGTATTTT. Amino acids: CASSLGDPSTDTQYF.

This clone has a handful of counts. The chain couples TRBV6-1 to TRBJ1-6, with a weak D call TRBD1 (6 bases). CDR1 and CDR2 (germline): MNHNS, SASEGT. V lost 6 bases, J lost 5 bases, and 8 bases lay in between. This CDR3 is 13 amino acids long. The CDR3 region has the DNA TGTGCCAGCAGGTGGGACAATAATTCACCCCTCCACTTT. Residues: CASRWDNNSPLHF.

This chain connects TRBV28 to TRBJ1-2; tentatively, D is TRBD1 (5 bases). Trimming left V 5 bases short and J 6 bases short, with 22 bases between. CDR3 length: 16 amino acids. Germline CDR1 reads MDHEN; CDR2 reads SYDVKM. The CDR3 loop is CASSGAGFHGGDGYTF. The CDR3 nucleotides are TGTGCCAGCAGTGGGGCTGGCTTTCACGGGGGGGATGGCTACACCTTC.

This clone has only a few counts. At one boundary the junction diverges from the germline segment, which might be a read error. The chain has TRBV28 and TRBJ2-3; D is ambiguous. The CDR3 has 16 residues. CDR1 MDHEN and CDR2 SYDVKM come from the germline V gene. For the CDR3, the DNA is TGTGCCAGCAGTTACCTCCTTTTAGCTATCACAGATACGCAGTACTTT. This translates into CASSYLLLAITDTQYF.

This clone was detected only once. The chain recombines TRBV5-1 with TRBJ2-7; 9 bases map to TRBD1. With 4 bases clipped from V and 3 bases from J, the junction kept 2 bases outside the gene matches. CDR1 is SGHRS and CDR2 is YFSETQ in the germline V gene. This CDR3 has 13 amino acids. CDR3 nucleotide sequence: TGCGCCAGCAGCCGGGACAGGGTCTACGAGCAGTACTTC. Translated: CASSRDRVYEQYF.

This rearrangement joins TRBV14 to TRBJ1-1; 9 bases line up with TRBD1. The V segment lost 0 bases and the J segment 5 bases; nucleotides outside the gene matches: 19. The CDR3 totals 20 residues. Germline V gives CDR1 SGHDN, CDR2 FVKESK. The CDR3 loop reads CASSQEVSDRGAWLGTEAFF. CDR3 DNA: TGTGCCAGCAGCCAAGAGGTCTCGGACAGGGGCGCTTGGCTAGGGACTGAAGCTTTCTTT.

This CDR3 reads CASSSPGGTNEKLFF. The CDR3, as DNA: TGTGCCAGTAGTTCCCCGGGGGGAACTAATGAAAAACTGTTTTTT. The rearrangement joins TRBV19 to TRBJ1-4; a weak D match, TRBD1 (5 bases). Germline-derived CDR1 and CDR2 are LNHDA and SQIVND (reference sequence). The CDR3 sequence is 15 residues long. V was shortened by 5 bases and J by 1 base, with 11 bases between the two germline ends. The whole variable domain, remainder taken from reference TRBV19 and TRBJ1-4, is DGGITQSPKYLFRKEGQNVTLSCEQNLNHDAMYWYRQDPGQGLRLIYYSQIVNDFQKGDIAEGYSVSREKKESFPLTVTSAQKNPTAFYLCASSSPGGTNEKLFFGSGTQLSVL.

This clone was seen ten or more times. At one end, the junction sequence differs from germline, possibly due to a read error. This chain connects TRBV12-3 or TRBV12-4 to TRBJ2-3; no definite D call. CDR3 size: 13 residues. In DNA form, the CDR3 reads TGTGCCGGCAGTTTAGCCGGCACGGATACGCAGTATTTT. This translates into CAGSLAGTDTQYF.

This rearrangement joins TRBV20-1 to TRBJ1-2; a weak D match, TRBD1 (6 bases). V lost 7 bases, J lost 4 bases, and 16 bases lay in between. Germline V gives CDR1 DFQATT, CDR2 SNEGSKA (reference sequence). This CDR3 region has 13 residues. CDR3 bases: TGCAGTGTGGACAGCCAGGGAGGCTATGGCTACACCTTC. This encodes CSVDSQGGYGYTF.

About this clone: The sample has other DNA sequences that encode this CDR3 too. DNA of the CDR3: TGCGCCAGCAGCTCGACTAGCGGGAGCTATGAGCAGTACTTC. It specifies CASSSTSGSYEQYF. The V call is TRBV5-1, the J call TRBJ2-7; 12 bases map to TRBD2. After removal of 3 bases from V and 7 bases from J, the junction contained 5 bases not matched to a gene. CDR1 and CDR2 (germline): SGHRS, YFSETQ. This CDR3 has 14 amino acids.

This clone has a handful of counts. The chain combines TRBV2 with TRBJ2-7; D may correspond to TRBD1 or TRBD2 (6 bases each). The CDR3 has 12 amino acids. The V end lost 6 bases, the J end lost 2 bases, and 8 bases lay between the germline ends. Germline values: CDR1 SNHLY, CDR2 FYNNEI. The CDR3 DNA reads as TGTGCCAGCAGGCGGGACACCTACGAGCAGTACTTC. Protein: CASRRDTYEQYF.

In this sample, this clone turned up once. DNA of the CDR3: TGTGCCAGCAGCCAAACAGGGGGTGGCACCGGGGAGCTGTTTTTT. Protein: CASSQTGGGTGELFF. This chain uses TRBV7-3 with TRBJ2-2, with 8 bases aligning to TRBD1. V dropped 5 bases and J dropped 4; count of bases not matched to a gene: 6. The CDR3 sequence is 15 residues long. CDR1 is SGHTA, CDR2 FQGTGA, per germline.

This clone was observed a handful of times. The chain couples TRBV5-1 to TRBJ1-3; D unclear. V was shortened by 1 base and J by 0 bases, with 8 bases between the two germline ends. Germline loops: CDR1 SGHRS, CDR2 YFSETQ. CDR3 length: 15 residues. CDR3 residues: CASSLTSLSGNTIYF. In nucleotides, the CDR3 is TGCGCCAGCAGCTTGACGTCCCTCTCTGGAAACACCATATATTTT.

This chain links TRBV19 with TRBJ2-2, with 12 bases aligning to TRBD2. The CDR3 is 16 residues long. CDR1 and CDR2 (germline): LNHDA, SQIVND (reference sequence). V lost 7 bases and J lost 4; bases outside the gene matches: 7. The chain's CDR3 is CASTETSGRVTGELFF. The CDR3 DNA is TGTGCCAGTACCGAGACTAGCGGGAGAGTCACCGGGGAGCTGTTTTTT. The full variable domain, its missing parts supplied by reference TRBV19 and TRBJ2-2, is DGGITQSPKYLFRKEGQNVTLSCEQNLNHDAMYWYRQDPGQGLRLIYYSQIVNDFQKGDIAEGYSVSREKKESFPLTVTSAQKNPTAFYLCASTETSGRVTGELFFGEGSRLTVL.

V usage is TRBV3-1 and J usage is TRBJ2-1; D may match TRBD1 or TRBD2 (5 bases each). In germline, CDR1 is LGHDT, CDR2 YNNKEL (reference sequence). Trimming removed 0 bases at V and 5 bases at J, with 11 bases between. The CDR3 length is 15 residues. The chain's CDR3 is CASSQDLGRNNEQFF. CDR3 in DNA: TGTGCCAGCAGCCAAGATCTGGGACGTAACAATGAGCAGTTCTTC.

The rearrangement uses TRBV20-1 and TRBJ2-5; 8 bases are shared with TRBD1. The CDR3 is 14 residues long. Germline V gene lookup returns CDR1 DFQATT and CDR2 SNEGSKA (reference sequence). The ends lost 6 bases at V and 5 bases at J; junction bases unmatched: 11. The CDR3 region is CSAVYRGYYETQYF. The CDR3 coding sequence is TGCAGTGCGGTATACAGGGGGTATTACGAGACCCAGTACTTC.